The present T cell receptor (beta chain) was sequenced within a study of long-term antiretroviral therapy in people with HIV. About this clone itself: What it binds is not known.

The CDR3 loop spans 16 amino acids. The J segment lost 8 bases and the V segment lost 3 bases, leaving 10 bases of the junction unmatched. Germline-derived CDR1 and CDR2 are MGHRA and YSYEKL. Runs used v3.0 of the immunoSEQ assay and were done at survey level. Clones were read by immunoSEQ multiplex PCR, and TCRdb kept only the in-frame ones, dropping some. The table includes about 27,000 clones, around three quarters detected once. Study-wide points: The data indicate that diversity increased after ART but remained below transplant donor controls.

The material sequenced was unsorted PBMCs, taken 2.1 years after starting antiretroviral therapy. The chain combines TRBV4-1 with TRBJ1-2, with 12 positions matching TRBD1. The receptor was derived from a man under 40 with HIV. The CDR3, as DNA: TGCGCCAGCAGCCAGGTTCCGGGACAGGGGGCGCGAGGCTACACCTTC. As protein: CASSQVPGQGARGYTF.